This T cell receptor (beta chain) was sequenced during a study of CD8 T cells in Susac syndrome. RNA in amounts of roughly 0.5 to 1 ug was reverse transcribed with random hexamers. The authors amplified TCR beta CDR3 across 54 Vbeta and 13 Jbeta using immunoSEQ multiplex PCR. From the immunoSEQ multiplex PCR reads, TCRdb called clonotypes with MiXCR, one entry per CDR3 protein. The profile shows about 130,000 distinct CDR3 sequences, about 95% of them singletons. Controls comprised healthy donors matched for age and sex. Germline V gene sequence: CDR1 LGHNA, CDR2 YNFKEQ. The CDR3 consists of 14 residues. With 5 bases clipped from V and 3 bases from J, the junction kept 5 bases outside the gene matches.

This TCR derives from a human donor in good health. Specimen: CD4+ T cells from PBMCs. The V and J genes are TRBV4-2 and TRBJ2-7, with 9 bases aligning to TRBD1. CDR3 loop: CASSEPGQGYEQYF. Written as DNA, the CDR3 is TGTGCCAGCAGCGAACCGGGACAGGGCTACGAGCAGTACTTC.